The 5 T cell receptor beta chains below were found in one sample sequenced in a study of blood T cell repertoires in COVID-19. This table comes from immunoSEQ multiplex PCR, and its TCRdb copy is limited to in-frame clones, with some not included. The table lists about 400,000 clones, roughly 90% of them singletons, with 2.5% to 3.5% in the top ten. Input material: PBMCs or T cells enriched from blood (not recorded which). These receptor sequences come from a woman aged 30 to 39 who had recovered from COVID-19.

The chain couples TRBV5-1 to TRBJ1-4, with D perhaps TRBD1 (5 bases). The CDR3 is 15 amino acids. V lost 0 bases and J lost 5, with 11 bases in between. Germline V gene sequence: CDR1 SGHRS, CDR2 YFSETQ. CDR3 nucleotide sequence: TGCGCCAGCAGCTTGGGACAGACTAGAAATGAAAAACTGTTTTTT. This translates into CASSLGQTRNEKLFF.

The V and J genes are TRBV18 and TRBJ2-7, with D possibly being TRBD2 (7 bases). The CDR3 spans 15 residues. Germline V CDR1 and CDR2: KGHSH, LQKENI. V gave up 2 bases and J gave up 5 bases, with 16 bases separating them. CDR3 sequence: CASSPLGGAGDEQYF. CDR3 DNA: TGTGCCAGCTCACCATTAGGGGGGGCTGGGGACGAGCAGTACTTC.

The V gene is TRBV5-1, the J gene TRBJ1-6; 8 nucleotides agree with TRBD1. The CDR3 is made up of 14 amino acids. V was clipped by 4 bases and J by 7 bases; unmatched bases: 4. Germline-derived CDR1 and CDR2 are SGHRS and YFSETQ. For the CDR3, the DNA is TGCGCCAGCAGCCCCCGGACAGGGAATTCACCCCTCCACTTT. The encoded protein is CASSPRTGNSPLHF. Complete variable domain (other parts from reference TRBV5-1 and TRBJ1-6): KAGVTQTPRYLIKTRGQQVTLSCSPISGHRSVSWYQQTPGQGLQFLFEYFSETQRNKGNFPGRFSGRQFSNSRSEMNVSTLELGDSALYLCASSPRTGNSPLHFGNGTRLTVT.

The chain recombines TRBV12-5 with TRBJ1-1; 7 nucleotides agree with TRBD1. Germline V gene sequence: CDR1 LGHNT, CDR2 FRNRAP. V trimming: 7 bases; J trimming: 3 bases; junction bases outside the gene matches: 11. The CDR3 has 15 amino acids. CDR3 amino acids: CASARRQGWDTEAFF. CDR3 DNA sequence: TGTGCTAGTGCCCGAAGACAGGGTTGGGACACTGAAGCTTTCTTT.

This chain uses TRBV5-1 with TRBJ2-3; TRBD2 agrees at 9 bases. The CDR3 contains 15 residues. From germline, CDR1 is SGHRS and CDR2 YFSETQ. V lost 5 bases and J lost 0; bases outside the gene matches: 4. The CDR3 DNA follows: TGCGCCAGCAGGAGACTAGCGGAGAGCACAGATACGCAGTATTTT. Its protein is CASRRLAESTDTQYF. The complete variable domain, with remaining parts taken from reference TRBV5-1 and TRBJ2-3, reads KAGVTQTPRYLIKTRGQQVTLSCSPISGHRSVSWYQQTPGQGLQFLFEYFSETQRNKGNFPGRFSGRQFSNSRSEMNVSTLELGDSALYLCASRRLAESTDTQYFGPGTRLTVL.